These 17 T cell receptor beta chains were sequenced from one sample in a study of graft-versus-host responses after intestinal transplantation. Processing was applied to graft tissue in order to liberate intraepithelial and lamina propria lymphocytes. Here immunoSEQ multiplex PCR was the method, and the copy in TCRdb shows in-frame clones only, minus some. Seen here are under 75,000 clones, roughly 90% observed once, and the top ten hold approximately 1.6%. The specimen comprised ileum tissue, sampled around 350 days after transplant. The receptors were sampled from a human patient who received an intestinal transplant, so some T cells may come from the graft donor.

The rearrangement uses TRBV11-3 and TRBJ2-7; D gene unclear. Trimming removed 2 bases from V and 5 bases from J, with 10 bases in between. Germline V gives CDR1 SGHNT, CDR2 YENEEA. CDR3 length: 13 residues. CDR3 sequence reads: CASSLSPKDEQYF. The CDR3 DNA follows: TGTGCCAGCAGCTTATCCCCCAAGGACGAGCAGTACTTC.

This rearrangement joins TRBV18 to TRBJ2-2, with a weak D call TRBD2 (6 bases). The CDR3 length is 16 residues. Germline values: CDR1 KGHSH, CDR2 LQKENI. V was cut by 3 bases and J by 3 bases, with 14 bases left in between. The CDR3 sequence: CASSPKEGLYTGELFF. CDR3 DNA sequence: TGTGCCAGCTCACCCAAGGAGGGACTTTACACCGGGGAGCTGTTTTTT.

This sequence joins TRBV27 and TRBJ2-7; D gene ambiguous. Trimming took off 3 bases at V and 3 bases at J, with 12 bases between the two ends. CDR1 MNHEY and CDR2 SMNVEV come from the germline V gene (reference sequence). This CDR3 has 14 amino acids. The CDR3 protein is CASSFVDTFYEQYF. For the CDR3, the DNA is TGTGCCAGCAGTTTTGTGGATACCTTCTACGAGCAGTACTTC.

The rearrangement joins TRBV15 to TRBJ2-7, with D unresolved. The CDR3 runs 14 residues. Germline lookup yields CDR1 LNHNV and CDR2 YYDKDF (reference sequence). V was clipped by 1 base and J by 1 base, with 8 bases between them. CDR3 region: CATSRGRQSYEQYF. CDR3 DNA: TGTGCCACCAGCAGAGGAAGGCAGTCCTACGAGCAGTACTTC.

The V call is TRBV6-4, the J call TRBJ2-1; 11 bases fit TRBD2. This CDR3 spans 16 amino acids. The trim removed 4 bases at V and 4 bases at J, leaving 6 bases unmatched. Looked up from germline, CDR1 is MRHNA and CDR2 is SNTAGT. In DNA, the CDR3 is TGTGCCAGCAGTGCGCTAGCGGGGGGTTCATACAATGAGCAGTTCTTC. Translation gives CASSALAGGSYNEQFF.

This clone was recorded once. The chain joins TRBV6-5 to TRBJ2-3, with 8 bases identical to TRBD2. The CDR3 is 16 amino acids. V dropped 4 bases and J dropped 5; count of bases not matched to a gene: 11. Germline assignment: CDR1 MNHEY and CDR2 SVGAGI. The CDR3 protein is CASSFSGGAVGDTQYF. The CDR3 coding sequence is TGTGCCAGCAGTTTCTCGGGGGGGGCTGTGGGAGATACGCAGTATTTT.

J is TRBJ2-7 and V is TRBV29-1; D gene uncertain. V was shortened by 4 bases and J by 2 bases, with 12 bases between the two germline ends. The CDR3 is made up of 13 amino acids. CDR1 is SQVTM, CDR2 ANQGSEA, per germline. For the CDR3, the DNA is TGCAGCGTTGTTGCTGGGTTTCCCTACGAGCAGTACTTC. Its protein is CSVVAGFPYEQYF.

Here the CDR3 DNA reads TGTGCCAGCAGCCCCACAGGGAGCGGGACTGAAGCTTTCTTT. Protein sequence: CASSPTGSGTEAFF. The chain links TRBV6-1 to TRBJ1-1; D might be TRBD1 (6 bases). This CDR3 contains 14 residues. Germline values: CDR1 MNHNS, CDR2 SASEGT. Trimming cost V 6 bases and J 5 bases, with 16 bases left between them.

The rearrangement joins TRBV9 to TRBJ2-5, with D possibly being TRBD1 (6 bases). V was cut by 0 bases and J by 1 base, with 19 bases left in between. Germline V lookup: CDR1 SGDLS, CDR2 YYNGEE. This CDR3 contains 18 residues. In DNA, the CDR3 is TGTGCCAGCAGCGTAGTAGTCCAGGGACATACCTCCCAAGAGACCCAGTACTTC. Residues: CASSVVVQGHTSQETQYF.

V gene TRBV27 combines with J gene TRBJ2-1, with unresolved D. Germline assignment: CDR1 MNHEY and CDR2 SMNVEV (reference sequence). Trimming shortened V by 7 bases and J by 7 bases, and 11 bases separated the two germline ends. The CDR3 extends over 12 amino acids. The DNA for the CDR3 is TGTGCCAGCACTGGGGTTCTGAATGAGCAGTTCTTC. Protein sequence: CASTGVLNEQFF.

The V and J genes are TRBV6-5 and TRBJ2-1; TRBD2 might be the D (5 bases). CDR3 length equals 15 residues. Trimming took 7 bases from V and 4 from J, leaving 17 bases between them. From germline, CDR1 is MNHEY and CDR2 SVGAGI. This CDR3 reads CASTRGPEDYNEQFF. In DNA, the CDR3 is TGTGCCAGCACCCGCGGACCGGAGGATTACAATGAGCAGTTCTTC.

This clone was seen a few times. The gene calls are TRBV19 and TRBJ1-5, with TRBD1 as a possible D gene (5 bases). CDR1 LNHDA and CDR2 SQIVND come from the germline V gene (reference sequence). The CDR3 has 14 residues. Trimming left V 3 bases short and J 1 base short, with 7 bases between. The CDR3 nucleotides read TGTGCCAGTAGTATTCGGGGGAGCAATCAGCCCCAGCATTTT. Amino acid sequence: CASSIRGSNQPQHF.

Here the CDR3 DNA reads TGTGCCAGCAGCCATTGGACAGAGGGTAATGAGCAGTTCTTC. Translated, it gives CASSHWTEGNEQFF. The genes are TRBV14 and TRBJ2-1; D is perhaps TRBD1 (6 bases). CDR1 and CDR2 from the germline V gene are SGHDN and FVKESK. This CDR3 is built from 14 residues. V was clipped by 3 bases and J by 7 bases, with 13 bases between them.

The V and J genes are TRBV6-5 and TRBJ1-2; a weak D match, TRBD1 (6 bases). The CDR3 totals 13 residues. Germline lookup yields CDR1 MNHEY and CDR2 SVGAGI. Trimming cost V 5 bases and J 4 bases, with 11 bases left between them. This CDR3 is CASSRTEPYGYTF. CDR3 sequence (DNA): TGTGCCAGCAGTCGGACAGAACCCTATGGCTACACCTTC.

The chain carries TRBV28 and TRBJ1-2, with 7 bases matching TRBD1. The CDR3 extends over 13 amino acids. Germline lookup yields CDR1 MDHEN and CDR2 SYDVKM. V gave up 2 bases and J gave up 4 bases; unmatched junction bases: 1. The CDR3, as DNA: TGTGCCAGCAGTTTAGCAGGGGGCTATGGCTACACCTTC. Its translation is CASSLAGGYGYTF.

The V call is TRBV6-6, the J call TRBJ2-5; D is uncertain. CDR3 length: 11 amino acids. Germline CDR1 and CDR2: MNHNY and SVGAGI (reference sequence). Trimming took off 4 bases at V and 5 bases at J, with 5 bases between the two ends. The CDR3 DNA reads TGTGCCAGCAGTTCGTGGGAGACCCAGTACTTC. Residues: CASSSWETQYF.

The V and J genes are TRBV28 and TRBJ1-2; D may be TRBD1 (6 bases). The V gene's germline CDR1 is MDHEN and CDR2 SYDVKM. V lost 10 bases, J lost 7 bases, and 19 bases lay in between. CDR3 length equals 13 residues. In nucleotides, the CDR3 is TGTGCCACCCTCGAGGGGGGCCTGTTTGGCTACACCTTC. Translating it yields CATLEGGLFGYTF.